This TCR beta chain was identified during a study of cytomegalovirus exposure and HLA in healthy donors. Concerning this clone itself: What it binds is unknown. The junction departs from germline at one end; a sequencing error may be responsible.

The CDR3 contains 17 residues. CDR1 and CDR2 from the germline V gene are SEHNR and FQNEAQ (reference sequence). PCR was performed using 60 Vbeta and 13 Jbeta primers. Authors' data handling: In a later analysis, of 84 million or so unique beta chains, around 11 million appeared in at least two donors. Data came from immunoSEQ multiplex PCR; TCRdb stores just in-frame clones and leaves some out. V and J calls and clone size follow that table, whereas D and trimming were derived from the DNA. This table holds about 110,000 clones, roughly 66% found once. The study, taken as a whole, reports: Cytomegalovirus status, reportedly, was diagnosed with high specificity and sensitivity by the classifier.

The V call is TRBV7-9, the J call TRBJ1-4; 10 bases fit TRBD1. This TCR was recovered from a woman in her twenties or thirties in good health and CMV-seronegative. Sequencing was performed on PBMCs. DNA for the CDR3: TGTGTCAGCAGCTCTGGGACAGGGGCGAGCTTTAATGAAAAACTGTTTTTT. It codes for CVSSSGTGASFNEKLFF.